The present TCR beta chain was sequenced within a study of blood T cell repertoires in COVID-19. Study details: From the United States, Italy and Spain came samples of acute and convalescent COVID-19. PBMCs, B-cell-depleted T cells, or T cells were the source of the cDNA or gDNA that made up the material.

Enrollment of patients from Seattle took place during active infection, with longitudinal follow-up. Under the authors' procedure: Cell counts per sample came from amplifying reference gene primers. The method was immunoSEQ multiplex PCR; TCRdb's version includes in-frame clones alone and lacks a portion of them. V and J calls and clone size are as listed in that table; D and trimming were resolved from the DNA. The data show about 300,000 clones, 85% to 90% seen once. The sequence derives from a woman aged 45-60 years with COVID-19, enrolled during active disease. What was sequenced was peripheral blood.

Written as DNA, the CDR3 is TGTGCCAGCATTAAGACGGGAGGGCCACGCACCGGGGAGCTGTTTTTT. Translating gives CASIKTGGPRTGELFF. The rearrangement links TRBV6-6 to TRBJ2-2, with TRBD2 matching 8 bases. The V gene's germline CDR1 is MNHNY and CDR2 SVGAGI (reference sequence). The CDR3 length is 16 residues. With 7 bases clipped from V and 4 bases from J, the junction kept 11 bases outside the gene matches.